These 24 T cell receptor beta chains originate from one sample sequenced in a study of graft-versus-host responses after intestinal transplantation. Produced via immunoSEQ multiplex PCR; TCRdb's table is partial and in-frame only. The table lists under 20,000 clones, roughly four fifths of them singletons. The sequencing here drew on PBMCs, taken 14 days after transplant. Source of these receptors: a human patient who received an intestinal transplant, so some T cells may come from the graft donor.

This chain links TRBV2 with TRBJ1-1; TRBD1 is a possible D gene (5 bases). The length of the CDR3 is 14 residues. The germline V gene encodes CDR1 SNHLY and CDR2 FYNNEI. V was clipped by 6 bases and J by 5 bases, with 16 bases between them. CDR3 sequence (DNA): TGTGCCAGCAGCCCAGAGGGGCGGTATACTGAAGCTTTCTTT. It specifies CASSPEGRYTEAFF.

The genes are TRBV7-7 and TRBJ1-1; TRBD1 is a possible D gene (5 bases). Germline loops: CDR1 SSHAT, CDR2 FNYEAQ (reference sequence). The V end was cut by 1 base, the J end by 8 bases, with 11 bases between. The length of the CDR3 is 13 residues. The CDR3 is CASSLELRTEAFF. In DNA, the CDR3 is TGTGCCAGCAGCTTAGAATTGAGGACAGAAGCTTTCTTT.

The chain employs TRBV6-1 and TRBJ1-6, with 10 bases fitting TRBD1. From germline, CDR1 is MNHNS and CDR2 SASEGT. CDR3 size: 13 residues. V was pared by 6 bases and J by 12 bases, with 5 bases of the junction left unmatched. CDR3 DNA: TGTGCCAGCAGGGGACAGGGGTACGGACCCCTCCACTTT. Its protein product is CASRGQGYGPLHF.

The CDR3 here is CASSPTGWETQYF. In nucleotides, the CDR3 is TGTGCCAGCAGCCCCACAGGGTGGGAGACCCAGTACTTC. V is TRBV7-9 and J is TRBJ2-5; weak D call: TRBD1 (6 bases). CDR1 is SEHNR and CDR2 is FQNEAQ in the germline V gene (reference sequence). V was clipped by 5 bases and J by 5 bases, with 12 bases between them. This CDR3 has 13 residues.

This clone came up once. V is TRBV25-1 and J is TRBJ1-4; 7 nucleotides match TRBD1. Germline assignment: CDR1 MGHDK and CDR2 SYGVNS. The CDR3 contains 16 residues. J lost 0 bases, V lost 6 bases, and 7 bases had no gene match. The CDR3 DNA is TGTGCCAGCAGCCAAGACAGGGCCTCAACTAATGAAAAACTGTTTTTT. Its protein is CASSQDRASTNEKLFF.

This chain connects TRBV19 to TRBJ1-2, with 8 bases fitting TRBD1. CDR1 LNHDA and CDR2 SQIVND come from the germline V gene (reference sequence). The junction had 3 bases not matched to a gene; V was cut back by 10 bases and J by 5 bases. This CDR3 region has 11 residues. CDR3 in amino acids: CATRQGYGYTF. The CDR3 region has the DNA TGTGCCACTCGACAGGGGTATGGCTACACCTTC.

The V call is TRBV18, the J call TRBJ1-1, with D perhaps matching TRBD1 (5 bases). Per germline, CDR1 KGHSH and CDR2 LQKENI. V lost 3 bases and J 0 bases, leaving 5 bases between the germline ends. This CDR3 spans 13 amino acids. The CDR3, as DNA: TGTGCCAGCTCACCGGACATGAACACTGAAGCTTTCTTT. Protein sequence: CASSPDMNTEAFF.

CDR3 nucleotide sequence: TGCGCCAGCAGCACCACCACAGGGACTGAAGCTTTCTTT. It yields the protein CASSTTTGTEAFF. The chain couples TRBV5-1 to TRBJ1-1, with D possibly matching TRBD1 (6 bases). Trimming stripped 4 bases from V and 5 bases from J, with 12 bases between. The CDR3 is 13 residues long. The V gene's germline CDR1 is SGHRS and CDR2 YFSETQ.

The CDR3 is CASSSGPGTSYEQYF. Written as DNA, the CDR3 is TGTGCCAGCAGCTCCGGTCCCGGGACTAGCTACGAGCAGTACTTC. This chain connects TRBV7-8 to TRBJ2-7; 8 nucleotides line up with TRBD2. Germline V lookup: CDR1 SGHVS, CDR2 FQNEAQ. V trimming: 4 bases; J trimming: 3 bases; junction bases outside the gene matches: 8. This CDR3 has 15 residues.

The J gene is TRBJ2-1, the V gene TRBV7-2; 7 bases are shared with TRBD2. J lost 3 bases, V lost 1 base, and 3 bases had no gene match. The CDR3 is made up of 15 amino acids. Germline V gene lookup returns CDR1 SGHTA and CDR2 FQGNSA. The CDR3 region is CASSLVGGGYNEQFF. The CDR3 region has the DNA TGTGCCAGCAGCTTAGTGGGCGGGGGCTACAATGAGCAGTTCTTC.

This clone was found a few times. The CDR3 loop reads CASGLGLAGKETQYF. The CDR3 bases are TGTGCCAGCGGCCTCGGACTAGCGGGAAAAGAGACCCAGTACTTC. The V gene is TRBV2, the J gene TRBJ2-5, with TRBD2 identical over 12 bases. V was clipped by 8 bases and J by 3 bases; unmatched bases: 7. Germline lookup yields CDR1 SNHLY and CDR2 FYNNEI. The CDR3 is 15 residues long.

V and J are TRBV6-5 and TRBJ2-1; D is uncertain. The CDR3 is 12 amino acids. Trimming pared 8 bases from V and 6 bases from J, leaving 11 bases between. CDR1 is MNHEY and CDR2 is SVGAGI in the germline V gene. In nucleotides, the CDR3 is TGTGCCAGCGGTACTTTCAGCAATGAGCAGTTCTTC. This gives the protein CASGTFSNEQFF.

This clone came up once. The chain carries TRBV2 and TRBJ2-1, with D perhaps TRBD1 or TRBD2 (5 bases each). Germline CDR1 is SNHLY and CDR2 is FYNNEI. V was cut by 3 bases and J by 3 bases, with 12 bases left in between. The CDR3 loop spans 15 amino acids. The CDR3 sequence: CASSDAGDLYNEQFF. The CDR3 DNA reads as TGTGCCAGCAGTGACGCTGGGGACCTCTACAATGAGCAGTTCTTC.

The rearrangement links TRBV4-2 to TRBJ2-2; no reliable D call. The length of the CDR3 is 14 residues. Germline lookup yields CDR1 LGHNA and CDR2 YNFKEQ. The germline V and J ends were trimmed by 6 bases and 7 bases, with 15 bases remaining between them. CDR3 loop: CASREKGAGGELFF. The CDR3 nucleotides are TGTGCCAGCAGAGAGAAGGGCGCCGGCGGGGAGCTGTTTTTT.

V gene TRBV6-1 combines with J gene TRBJ2-7; 9 bases line up with TRBD1. The CDR3 covers 15 residues. Trimming cost V 6 bases and J 3 bases; bases outside gene matches: 9. Germline V gene sequence: CDR1 MNHNS, CDR2 SASEGT. CDR3 sequence: CASSTWTGAGYEQYF. The CDR3 nucleotides read TGTGCCAGCAGCACATGGACAGGGGCAGGCTACGAGCAGTACTTC.

The genes are TRBV7-9 and TRBJ2-7; the match to TRBD1 covers 10 bases. The ends lost 2 bases at V and 7 bases at J; junction bases unmatched: 11. The CDR3 has 16 residues. CDR1 is SEHNR, CDR2 FQNEAQ, per germline (reference sequence). CDR3: CASSLRQGAMLVEQYF. In DNA form, the CDR3 reads TGTGCCAGCAGCTTAAGACAGGGGGCTATGTTAGTAGAGCAGTACTTC.

The chain uses TRBV6-1 and TRBJ2-3; tentatively, D is TRBD2 (5 bases). The CDR3 length is 15 residues. CDR1 MNHNS and CDR2 SASEGT come from the germline V gene. The V end was cut by 6 bases, the J end by 4 bases, with 17 bases between. CDR3 region: CASRRTGVGADTQYF. The CDR3 bases are TGTGCCAGCAGAAGAACCGGGGTTGGGGCAGATACGCAGTATTTT.

This clone was detected only a few times. V is TRBV9 and J is TRBJ1-2, with 7 nucleotides matching TRBD1. This CDR3 contains 13 residues. The V segment lost 2 bases and the J segment 6 bases; nucleotides outside the gene matches: 4. Germline V lookup: CDR1 SGDLS, CDR2 YYNGEE. The CDR3 nucleotides are TGTGCCAGCAGCGTCGCAGGGGGGGATGGCTACACCTTC. Translating gives CASSVAGGDGYTF.

The chain uses TRBV7-9 and TRBJ2-5, with D hard to call. Germline values: CDR1 SEHNR, CDR2 FQNEAQ (reference sequence). V gave up 1 base and J gave up 3 bases, with 15 bases separating them. The length of the CDR3 is 16 residues. Here the CDR3 DNA reads TGTGCCAGCAGCTTAGGATCCAGAACCGTGGAAGAGACCCAGTACTTC. This gives the protein CASSLGSRTVEETQYF. Variable domain in full (rest from reference TRBV7-9 and TRBJ2-5): DTGVSQNPRHKITKRGQNVTFRCDPISEHNRLYWYRQTLGQGPEFLTYFQNEAQLEKSRLLSDRFSAERPKGSFSTLEIQRTEQGDSAMYLCASSLGSRTVEETQYFGPGTRLLVL.

V and J are TRBV11-2 and TRBJ2-6; D unclear. The V and J ends lost 1 base and 0 bases respectively, with 10 bases between them. The CDR3 spans 17 residues. Germline V gene lookup returns CDR1 SGHAT and CDR2 FQNNGV. The CDR3 nucleotides are TGTGCCAGCAGCTTAGGAAAGACGGGCTCTGGGGCCAACGTCCTGACTTTC. It codes for CASSLGKTGSGANVLTF.

This clone was counted only a few times. The chain links TRBV7-9 to TRBJ1-4; D perhaps matches TRBD1 (5 bases). The V end lost 1 base, the J end lost 8 bases, and 14 bases lay between the germline ends. The CDR3 runs to 15 residues. The V gene's germline CDR1 is SEHNR and CDR2 FQNEAQ (reference sequence). The CDR3 DNA follows: TGTGCCAGCAGCTTAGAGGGGAGGATTTCGGAAAAACTGTTTTTT. Amino acids: CASSLEGRISEKLFF.

This chain joins TRBV25-1 and TRBJ1-1; a possible D gene is TRBD1 (5 bases). CDR3 length: 16 residues. CDR1 and CDR2 from the germline V gene are MGHDK and SYGVNS. Trimming pared 1 base from V and 4 bases from J, leaving 16 bases between. CDR3: CASSEWSGSGITEAFF. CDR3 nucleotides: TGTGCCAGCAGTGAATGGAGTGGTTCAGGGATCACTGAAGCTTTCTTT.

This clone came up a few times. The chain's CDR3 is CASSDEQGLYEQYF. The DNA for the CDR3 is TGTGCCAGCAGTGATGAGCAGGGTCTCTACGAGCAGTACTTC. The rearrangement joins TRBV2 to TRBJ2-7; possibly TRBD1 for D (5 bases). V was cut by 3 bases and J by 3 bases, with 12 bases left in between. Per germline, CDR1 SNHLY and CDR2 FYNNEI. This CDR3 comprises 14 residues.

V usage is TRBV2 and J usage is TRBJ2-7; D remains unclear. The CDR3 length is 14 residues. The germline gives CDR1 SNHLY, CDR2 FYNNEI. Deletions cut 1 base from V and 3 bases from J, with 10 bases between. The CDR3: CASSEEAALYEQYF. The CDR3 DNA sequence: TGTGCCAGCAGTGAAGAGGCAGCCCTCTACGAGCAGTACTTC. Variable domain in full (rest from reference TRBV2 and TRBJ2-7): EPEVTQTPSHQVTQMGQEVILRCVPISNHLYFYWYRQILGQKVEFLVSFYNNEISEKSEIFDDQFSVERPDGSNFTLKIRSTKLEDSAMYFCASSEEAALYEQYFGPGTRLTVT.